A selection of T cell receptor beta chains follows, all from one sample in a study of cytomegalovirus exposure and HLA in healthy donors. The assay was immunoSEQ multiplex PCR, and TCRdb's table has in-frame clones only and misses some. The sample consists of about 110,000 clones, 75% to 85% of them appearing once. Sequencing was carried out using PBMCs. The receptors shown here come from a woman aged 18-29 years in good health and CMV-seropositive. Each CDR3 is given without its conserved first and last residue. D genes are given only for firm matches. Clone size is given for some rows only: seen once, a few or many times, or a class if the clone is expanded.

D	size	V	J	CDR3
NA	NA	TRBV19	TRBJ1-5	ASSPPGSNQPQH
TRBD2	few	TRBV5-1	TRBJ2-5	ASSLGLAGGPEETQY
NA	NA	TRBV6-5	TRBJ1-1	ASSLDRNTEAF
NA	once	TRBV6-5	TRBJ1-2	ASSSEPTHGYT
TRBD2	NA	TRBV4-1	TRBJ2-3	ASSERSGRADTQY
NA	NA	TRBV5-1	TRBJ1-5	ASSLAGTSNQPQH
NA	NA	TRBV4-1	TRBJ1-5	ASSQNGVNQPQH
NA	once	TRBV6-6	TRBJ1-5	ASSSRLAGVNQPQH
TRBD1	NA	TRBV5-5	TRBJ1-2	ASSRGQSYGYT
TRBD1	NA	TRBV25-1	TRBJ2-6	ASSAGTAPGANVLT
NA	NA	TRBV14	TRBJ1-3	ASSPAGARGNTIY
TRBD2	NA	TRBV11-2	TRBJ2-1	ASRQWVAGGNEQF
NA	NA	TRBV18	TRBJ2-7	ASSPALRDYEQY
TRBD1	NA	TRBV2	TRBJ1-5	ASGAGTGIDQPQH
TRBD2	NA	TRBV9	TRBJ2-3	ASSVRKRDGADTQY
NA	NA	TRBV6-1	TRBJ1-2	ASSVPWGGYT
TRBD1	few	TRBV7-9	TRBJ2-5	ASSATGVGKTQY
TRBD2	NA	TRBV6-5	TRBJ2-3	ASCGREADTQY
TRBD1	NA	TRBV28	TRBJ2-2	ASSSYKGTGSTGELF
NA	NA	TRBV14	TRBJ2-1	ASSLYNEQF
TRBD2	NA	TRBV5-1	TRBJ2-4	ASSSGTSGLLAKNIQY
NA	few	TRBV5-1	TRBJ1-3	ASSFSGRTGNTIY
NA	once	TRBV5-1	TRBJ2-2	ASSLATGDTGELF
NA	NA	TRBV5-1	TRBJ2-7	ASSLDNHEQY
NA	NA	TRBV9	TRBJ1-1	ASSQRTGTEAF
TRBD1	NA	TRBV19	TRBJ2-5	ASSILGQGYQETQY
NA	few	TRBV7-9	TRBJ1-3	ASNHRSSGNTIY
TRBD1	NA	TRBV5-4	TRBJ1-1	ASSSDRDREAF
TRBD2	NA	TRBV19	TRBJ2-2	ASNGLAGRSTGELF
NA	NA	TRBV6-6	TRBJ2-2	ASSYSRTGELF
NA	NA	TRBV28	TRBJ1-5	ASTPDRNQPQH
NA	NA	TRBV6-5	TRBJ2-7	ASSYRRTGTYEQY
TRBD1	NA	TRBV6-1	TRBJ1-4	ASCSGGLGEKLF
TRBD2	NA	TRBV19	TRBJ2-2	ASSPYGTSGFNTGELF
TRBD2	NA	TRBV25-1	TRBJ2-7	ASSDERGNHEQY
NA	NA	TRBV27	TRBJ2-3	ASSFADTQY
NA	NA	TRBV19	TRBJ1-5	ASRGPDSNQPQH
TRBD1	NA	TRBV5-1	TRBJ1-3	ASSLAGTGSGNTIY
NA	NA	TRBV10-1	TRBJ2-2	ASSGPRGSGELF
TRBD1	once	TRBV10-3	TRBJ2-7	AITRTGGPYEQY
TRBD2	NA	TRBV7-8	TRBJ2-1	ASSPQLSGRDEQF
NA	NA	TRBV11-2	TRBJ2-2	ASSLRGGELF
TRBD2	few	TRBV30	TRBJ2-7	AWSVTSEGYEQY
NA	few	TRBV21-1	TRBJ2-1	ASSKRGRGRKGEQF
NA	NA	TRBV6-1	TRBJ2-7	ASSRAGRDYEQY
NA	NA	TRBV6-1	TRBJ2-3	ASSESPREPDTQY
NA	few	TRBV6-4	TRBJ2-5	ASGQSQETQY
NA	NA	TRBV5-8	TRBJ2-5	ASNSLARGTQY
TRBD1	NA	TRBV19	TRBJ2-6	ASSTQGAGANVLT
TRBD2	NA	TRBV2	TRBJ2-7	ASNPSFVAGVEQY
NA	NA	TRBV5-1	TRBJ2-3	ASSFNSGTDTQY
TRBD2	NA	TRBV11-1	TRBJ2-1	ASRYKGLAGLVGEQF
NA	NA	TRBV7-2	TRBJ1-1	ASSLVRETEAF
TRBD1	once	TRBV5-7	TRBJ1-4	ASSRGQPTNEKLF
NA	NA	TRBV5-1	TRBJ2-7	ASSLGSTSYEQY
TRBD2	once	TRBV4-1	TRBJ2-5	ASSQVGLAGSRTQY
TRBD2	NA	TRBV5-4	TRBJ2-7	ASSRKAGGPSYEQY